This T cell receptor beta chain came from a study of beta chain features in type 1 diabetes. Study-level points and caveats: Patients with Type 1 diabetes showed moderately but significantly shorter TCRB CDR3s in all four CD4+ subsets. Junctions at VDJ sites from type 1 diabetes patients had fewer insertions and more deletions. Sequencing used cDNA, and cells with high TCR expression could therefore be over-represented.

About this clone itself: Its antigen is not identified.

Of the isolated RNA, all was reverse transcribed, and so the sequenced material was expressed TCRB transcripts. Naive, central memory and regulatory T cell samples averaged around 3.5 million immunoSEQ reads each. The repertoire was sequenced with immunoSEQ multiplex PCR; TCRdb's copy has only in-frame clones and lacks some. Here the sample spans 200,000 to 250,000 clones, 11% to 15% being singletons. CDR1 and CDR2 (germline): KGHSH, LQKENI. V was pared by 4 bases and J by 8 bases, with 7 bases of the junction left unmatched. The CDR3 runs to 15 residues. Sequencing was carried out using naive CD4+ T cells from blood. The V call is TRBV18, the J call TRBJ1-4; 10 positions agree with TRBD1. The receptor comes from a man aged 25 to 45 with type 1 diabetes. The CDR3 coding sequence is TGTGCCAGCTCACTCGAGACAGGGGGCGGCGAAAAACTGTTTTTT. Protein sequence: CASSLETGGGEKLFF. The full variable domain, in which reference TRBV18 and TRBJ1-4 provide the parts outside the CDR3, is NAGVMQNPRHLVRRRGQEARLRCSPMKGHSHVYWYRQLPEEGLKFMVYLQKENIIDESGMPKERFSAEFPKEGPSILRIQQVVRGDSAAYFCASSLETGGGEKLFFGSGTQLSVL.